Given below is one T cell receptor (beta chain) in context. Germline V gene sequence: CDR1 SEHNR, CDR2 FQNEAQ (reference sequence). This CDR3 spans 19 amino acids. V shed 4 bases and J 8 bases; nucleotides not matched to a gene: 21. The donors formed part of the approximately 120-subject validation cohort, distinct from the roughly 600-subject first cohort. Only in-frame clones appear in the TCRdb table, and some are missing; sequencing was by immunoSEQ multiplex PCR. Found here are around 70,000 clones, approximately 95% of them singletons; the top ten hold 1.5% to 1.7%. The entry originates in a study of cytomegalovirus exposure and HLA in healthy donors. Study-level information: The 95 to 150 validation repertoires used the same platform as the roughly 670 first-cohort repertoires, a later analysis reported.

The rearrangement links TRBV7-9 to TRBJ2-1; TRBD2 matches at 9 bases. Material: PBMCs. The clonotype was recovered from a man younger than 35 in good health and CMV-seropositive. CDR3 bases: TGTGCCAGCAGCTCAAACGAGTTTGGTTGGACTAGCGAACTAGATGAGCAGTTCTTC. Residues: CASSSNEFGWTSELDEQFF. Full variable domain (rest looked up from reference TRBV7-9 and TRBJ2-1): DTGVSQNPRHKITKRGQNVTFRCDPISEHNRLYWYRQTLGQGPEFLTYFQNEAQLEKSRLLSDRFSAERPKGSFSTLEIQRTEQGDSAMYLCASSSNEFGWTSELDEQFFGPGTRLTVL.